The clone carrying this T cell receptor (beta chain) was counted ten times or more. Antigen specificity is unknown. Trimming stripped 10 bases from V and 6 bases from J, with 16 bases between. From germline, CDR1 is MNHEY and CDR2 SVGAGI. This CDR3 has 13 residues. This sample was taken from a study of neurological immune-mediated disorders. General study points: HTLV-1-associated myelopathy had the most TCR clonal expansion, while multiple sclerosis had the least, a level that fell below healthy controls.

It was by 5'RACE with 10-nucleotide random UMIs that the cDNA was made. TCRdb ran MiXCR on the 5' RACE reads and lists one entry per CDR3 protein. This sample has tens of thousands of distinct CDR3 sequences, with 13% to 15% found just once. Sorted libraries used some 1 million CD4+ or CD8+ T cells. The V call is TRBV6-5, the J call TRBJ2-1, with a weak D call TRBD2 (5 bases). The origin of this receptor is a woman between 55 and 75 years old with HTLV-1-associated myelopathy (HAM/TSP). The sequenced sample was CD4+ T cells from blood. Written as DNA, the CDR3 is TGTGCCACCTCAAAGGAGGCTAGCAATGAGCAGTTCTTC. As protein: CATSKEASNEQFF.